Following are 10 T cell receptor beta chains from one sample sequenced in a study of blood T cells in healthy people across ages. A second PCR of 7 to 11 cycles used a sample-barcoded 5' primer and a J-beta primer mix. From the 5' RACE reads, TCRdb called clonotypes with MiXCR, one entry per CDR3 protein. This table has over 500,000 distinct CDR3 sequences, about 51% appearing once. The specimen was blood. All receptors come from a woman aged 80 or over in good health.

This clonotype was observed a handful of times. The J gene is TRBJ2-3, the V gene TRBV20-1; no definite D call. Trimming stripped 3 bases from V and 1 base from J, with 8 bases between. The CDR3 is made up of 13 amino acids. Germline V lookup: CDR1 DFQATT, CDR2 SNEGSKA (reference sequence). CDR3 DNA sequence: TGCAGTGCTAGCGTGGTCGGCACAGATACGCAGTATTTT. As protein: CSASVVGTDTQYF.

The sample holds many counts of this clonotype. CDR3 amino acids: CASSKGRRVKDEQYF. The CDR3 bases are TGTGCCAGCAGCAAAGGACGCCGGGTCAAGGACGAGCAGTACTTC. This sequence joins TRBV21-1 and TRBJ2-7; the table calls TRBD1, which could not be checked here. TRBV21-1 is noted as a pseudogene. This CDR3 comprises 15 residues.

Note on this clonotype: One junction end disagrees with the germline gene, perhaps due to a read error. The CDR3: CASSVQGLAGTLSTDTQYF. The CDR3, as DNA: TGTGCCAGCAGCGTTCAGGGACTAGCGGGTACTTTAAGCACCGATACGCAGTATTTT. The chain employs TRBV9 and TRBJ2-3; the match to TRBD2 covers 12 bases. The germline V gene encodes CDR1 SGDLS and CDR2 YYNGEE. The CDR3 is 19 amino acids.

The J gene is TRBJ2-5, the V gene TRBV3-1, with D perhaps matching TRBD2 (6 bases). With the DNA end fitting TRBJ2-7 better, the J assignment may be wrong. There are 13 residues in the CDR3. Per germline, CDR1 LGHDT and CDR2 YNNKEL (reference sequence). CDR3: CASSQPGTYEQYF. CDR3 sequence (DNA): TGTGCCAGCAGCCAACCTGGGACTTACGAGCAGTACTTC.

V gene TRBV7-9 combines with J gene TRBJ2-1, with D possibly matching TRBD2 (5 bases). The germline V and J ends were trimmed by 7 bases and 5 bases, with 18 bases remaining between them. CDR1 and CDR2 (germline): SEHNR, FQNEAQ (reference sequence). This CDR3 is built from 15 residues. CDR3 nucleotide sequence: TGTGCCAGCACCCCACGGACTTATCATAACAATGAGCAGTTCTTC. Translating it yields CASTPRTYHNNEQFF.

Regarding this clonotype: A read error may be the cause here, since a much bigger clone is one base away. The chain joins TRBV2 to TRBJ1-5; D unresolved. Germline-derived CDR1 and CDR2 are SNHLY and FYNNEI. The ends were cut back, 10 bases at V and 7 bases at J, with 17 bases in the middle. The CDR3 loop spans 13 amino acids. The CDR3 sequence: CATRREKEQPQHF. CDR3 coding DNA: TGTGCCACCCGAAGGGAGAAAGAGCAGCCCCAGCATTTT.

This clonotype was seen a handful of times. J is TRBJ1-1 and V is TRBV10-2, with D uncertain. V dropped 6 bases and J dropped 4 bases, with 9 bases sitting between them. Germline assignment: CDR1 WSHSY and CDR2 SAAADI. The CDR3 sequence is 12 residues long. The CDR3 DNA follows: TGCGCCAGCAGCGAAGTGGGCACTGAAGCTTTCTTT. It codes for CASSEVGTEAFF.

This clonotype appeared many times. The rearrangement joins TRBV5-1 to TRBJ2-3, with D hard to call. CDR3 length: 14 amino acids. The V gene's germline CDR1 is SGHRS and CDR2 YFSETQ. V was cut by 4 bases and J by 0 bases, with 9 bases left in between. CDR3 nucleotides: TGCGCCAGCAGCCCAACTGGGAGCACAGATACGCAGTATTTT. This sequence encodes CASSPTGSTDTQYF.

This chain joins TRBV6-5 and TRBJ2-1; 11 positions match TRBD2. CDR1 and CDR2 (germline): MNHEY, SVGAGI. This CDR3 contains 16 residues. Unmatched junction bases numbered 5, after V lost 6 bases and J lost 1 base. This CDR3 reads CASRLLAGVSYNEQFF. CDR3 DNA sequence: TGTGCCAGCAGATTACTAGCGGGAGTGTCCTACAATGAGCAGTTCTTC.

This clonotype has just one count. The chain has TRBV21-1 and TRBJ2-2; the table assigns TRBD1, which was not confirmed against the DNA. TRBV21-1 is described as a pseudogene. This CDR3 is built from 16 residues. The CDR3 region is CASSGGQFTNIGELFF. CDR3 nucleotide sequence: TGTGCCAGCAGCGGGGGACAGTTCACGAACATCGGGGAGCTGTTTTTT.